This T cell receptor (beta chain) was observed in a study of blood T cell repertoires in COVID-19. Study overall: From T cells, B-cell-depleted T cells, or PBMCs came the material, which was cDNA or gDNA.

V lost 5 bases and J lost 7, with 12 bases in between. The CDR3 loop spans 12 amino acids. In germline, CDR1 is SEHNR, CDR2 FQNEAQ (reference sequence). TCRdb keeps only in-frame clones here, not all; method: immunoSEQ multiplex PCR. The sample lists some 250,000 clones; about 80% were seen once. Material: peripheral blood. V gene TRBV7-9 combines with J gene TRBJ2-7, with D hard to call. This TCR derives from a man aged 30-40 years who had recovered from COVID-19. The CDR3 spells CASSVNEREQYF. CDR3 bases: TGTGCCAGCAGCGTGAATGAGCGAGAGCAGTACTTC. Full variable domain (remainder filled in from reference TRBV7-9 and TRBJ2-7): DTGVSQNPRHKITKRGQNVTFRCDPISEHNRLYWYRQTLGQGPEFLTYFQNEAQLEKSRLLSDRFSAERPKGSFSTLEIQRTEQGDSAMYLCASSVNEREQYFGPGTRLTVT.